This T cell receptor beta chain derives from a study of T cells after yellow fever vaccination. Germline V gene sequence: CDR1 SGHRS, CDR2 YFSETQ. The CDR3 loop spans 11 amino acids. The V and J ends lost 4 bases and 5 bases respectively, with 7 bases between them. TCRdb recomputed calls from the 5' RACE reads with MiXCR, one row per CDR3 protein. The table shows about 73,000 distinct CDR3 sequences, with just under 8% occurring only once. This clonotype was detected a few times. The specimen was CD8+ T cells sorted from PBMCs, collected on the day of the yellow fever booster vaccination. The V gene is TRBV5-1, the J gene TRBJ2-7; D perhaps matches TRBD1 (5 bases). This clonotype originated in a man younger than 45 who received the YFV17D yellow fever vaccine. The CDR3 nucleotides read TGCGCCAGCAGCGGGGCTGACGAGCAGTACTTC. Translation: CASSGADEQYF.